The T cell receptor beta chain described here comes from a study of blood T cell repertoires in COVID-19. Seattle cases were enrolled at active infection and followed longitudinally. This CDR3 is built from 16 residues. Germline-derived CDR1 and CDR2 are SGHTA and FQGNSA. V shed 5 bases and J shed 0 bases, with 14 bases lying between them. TCRdb keeps only in-frame clones here, not all; method: immunoSEQ multiplex PCR. Among roughly 460,000 clones listed, roughly 90% were seen once. V gene TRBV7-2 combines with J gene TRBJ1-5; D is perhaps TRBD1 (5 bases). The TCR sequence derives from a man between 18 and 29 years old with COVID-19, enrolled during active disease. Sequenced material: peripheral blood. CDR3 amino acids: CASSRGRGDSNQPQHF. CDR3 coding DNA: TGTGCCAGCAGCCGGGGGAGGGGAGATAGCAATCAGCCCCAGCATTTT.